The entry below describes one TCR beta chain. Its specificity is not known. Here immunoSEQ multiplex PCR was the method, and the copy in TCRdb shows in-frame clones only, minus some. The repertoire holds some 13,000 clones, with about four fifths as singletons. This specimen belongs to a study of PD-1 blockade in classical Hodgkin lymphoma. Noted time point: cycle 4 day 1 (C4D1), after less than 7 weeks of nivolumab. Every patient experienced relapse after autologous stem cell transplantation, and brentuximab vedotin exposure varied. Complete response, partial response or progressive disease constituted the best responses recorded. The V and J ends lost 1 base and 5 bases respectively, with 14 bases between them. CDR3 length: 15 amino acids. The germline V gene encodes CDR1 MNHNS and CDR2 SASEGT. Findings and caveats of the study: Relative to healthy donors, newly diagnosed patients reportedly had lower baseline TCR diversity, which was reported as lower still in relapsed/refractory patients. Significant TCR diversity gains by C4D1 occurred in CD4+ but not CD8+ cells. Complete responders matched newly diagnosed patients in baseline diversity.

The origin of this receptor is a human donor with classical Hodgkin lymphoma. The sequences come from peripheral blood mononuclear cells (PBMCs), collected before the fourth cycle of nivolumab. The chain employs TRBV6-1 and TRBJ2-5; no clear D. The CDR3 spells CASSEDPLGRETQYF. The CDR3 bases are TGTGCCAGCAGTGAAGACCCGCTGGGCAGGGAGACCCAGTACTTC.